This is a list of T cell receptor beta chains from one sample in a study of shared clonotypes between healthy human individuals. TCRdb keeps only in-frame clones here, not all; method: immunoSEQ multiplex PCR. This sample carries under 2.5 million clones, 85% to 95% of them seen once, and the ten largest clones take 0.37%. Sequencing used naive CD4+ T cells from PBMCs. All receptors derive from a young man in good health. Some clones in this sample may be carry-over from other donors' samples. The CDR3 runs from the conserved cysteine through the conserved F or W. D genes are given only for firm matches. Only part of the rows carry a size: once, few, many, or a class if the clone is expanded.

J,D,V,length,size,DNA,CDR3
TRBJ1-2,TRBD1,TRBV14,13,-,TGTGCCAGCAGCCAAGGGGACAGTTATGGCTACACCTTC,CASSQGDSYGYTF
TRBJ2-7,-,TRBV10-3,14,-,TGTGCCATCAAAGTGGCAACGGGGCCCTACGAGCAGTACTTC,CAIKVATGPYEQYF
TRBJ2-7,-,TRBV28,17,-,TGTGCCAGCAGTTTACGCTCCGGATGGCGGTCCTCCTACGAGCAGTACTTC,CASSLRSGWRSSYEQYF
TRBJ1-2,-,TRBV7-9,13,few,TGTGCCAGCAGCGGGGGGGGACCCTATGGCTACACCTTC,CASSGGGPYGYTF
TRBJ2-2,-,TRBV7-2,15,-,TGTGCCAGCAGCTTAGACCGGCGGGGAACCGGGGAGCTGTTTTTT,CASSLDRRGTGELFF
TRBJ2-6,-,TRBV18,16,-,TGTGCCAGCTCACCACCGTTGGCAACCGGGGCCAACGTCCTGACTTTC,CASSPPLATGANVLTF
TRBJ1-5,-,TRBV19,16,-,TGTGCCAGTAGTATAGGAGGGGTAAATAGCAATCAGCCCCAGCATTTT,CASSIGGVNSNQPQHF
TRBJ1-3,-,TRBV25-1,17,-,TGTGCCAGCAGTGAATATATTCCCGGGATCTCTGGAAACACCATATATTTT,CASSEYIPGISGNTIYF
TRBJ2-4,-,TRBV27,14,-,TGTGCCAGCAGTTGGAGCGGACCGAAAAACATTCAGTACTTC,CASSWSGPKNIQYF
TRBJ2-2,-,TRBV5-4,16,-,TGTGCCAGCAGCTTGCTGGGGGGCGCATACACCGGGGAGCTGTTTTTT,CASSLLGGAYTGELFF
TRBJ1-2,-,TRBV10-3,14,-,TGTGCCATCAGTGAGTACAGGGATGACTATGGCTACACCTTC,CAISEYRDDYGYTF
TRBJ2-7,TRBD2,TRBV28,18,-,TGTGCCAGCAGTCCAACCCTGGGACTAGCGAGCCTTAACTACGAGCAGTACTTC,CASSPTLGLASLNYEQYF
TRBJ2-5,TRBD2,TRBV5-4,16,-,TGTGCCAGCAGCTCCGGACTAGCGGGAGGCGTAGAGACCCAGTACTTC,CASSSGLAGGVETQYF
TRBJ1-2,-,TRBV28,15,-,TGTGCCAGCAGTCCGACTAATCCCAGGGGTTATGGCTACACCTTC,CASSPTNPRGYGYTF
TRBJ1-5,-,TRBV2,14,-,TGTGCCAGCAGTGACAGTTTGGGCAATCAGCCCCAGCATTTT,CASSDSLGNQPQHF
TRBJ2-7,-,TRBV6-5,14,-,TGTGCCAGCAGTCCCGCAGGGAACACCTACGAGCAGTACTTC,CASSPAGNTYEQYF
TRBJ1-3,-,TRBV5-1,15,-,TGCGCCAGCAGCACTACCCCAGGCAGGAGAAACACCATATATTTT,CASSTTPGRRNTIYF
TRBJ1-2,TRBD1,TRBV7-9,14,-,TGTGCCAGCAGCTTAGGTGGGACAGGGCATGGCTACACCTTC,CASSLGGTGHGYTF
TRBJ2-2,-,TRBV11-1,14,-,TGTGCCAGCAGCTCAATAAAGATCGCTTCCGAGCTGTTTTTT,CASSSIKIASELFF
TRBJ2-7,-,TRBV18,14,-,TGTGCCAGCTCAGTAAGTACCGATTCCCTCGAGCAGTACTTC,CASSVSTDSLEQYF
TRBJ2-5,TRBD2,TRBV27,17,-,TGTGCCAGCAGGGGGACTAGCGGGACTCGAAAAGCAGAGACCCAGTACTTC,CASRGTSGTRKAETQYF
TRBJ2-3,-,TRBV5-1,14,-,TGCGCCAGCAGCGGCGTACCACTTACAGATACGCAGTATTTT,CASSGVPLTDTQYF
TRBJ2-1,TRBD2,TRBV14,15,-,TGTGCCAGCAGCCGCGGGACTAGCGGGATAGGTGAGCAGTTCTTC,CASSRGTSGIGEQFF
TRBJ2-3,-,TRBV9,16,once,TGTGCCAGCAGCGTAGGTCGACAGCAGAGCACAGATACGCAGTATTTT,CASSVGRQQSTDTQYF
TRBJ2-5,-,TRBV7-6,14,-,TGTGCCAGCAGCTTAGCTCAGGGGGGTGGGACCCAGTACTTC,CASSLAQGGGTQYF
TRBJ2-3,-,TRBV5-5,12,-,TGTGCCAGCAGCTCCCTTGGAGATACGCAGTATTTT,CASSSLGDTQYF
TRBJ2-1,TRBD2,TRBV5-1,16,-,TGCGCCAGCAGCTTGGCGCCGACTAGCGGGAGGAATGAGCAGTTCTTC,CASSLAPTSGRNEQFF
TRBJ2-7,TRBD2,TRBV11-1,14,-,TGTGCCAGCAGCTTCCAACTAGCGGATTACGAGCAGTACTTC,CASSFQLADYEQYF
TRBJ1-2,-,TRBV30,11,-,TGTGCCTCCGAGGAGGGCTATGGCTACACCTTC,CASEEGYGYTF
TRBJ2-7,-,TRBV9,14,-,TGTGCCAGCAGCGTATCCCAGACTACCTACGAGCAGTACTTC,CASSVSQTTYEQYF
TRBJ1-6,-,TRBV10-2,11,-,TGCGCCAGCAGAGGGAATTCACCCCTCCACTTT,CASRGNSPLHF
TRBJ2-2,-,TRBV19,15,-,TGTGCCAGTACCCGACAGGTCGCGAACACCGGGGAGCTGTTTTTT,CASTRQVANTGELFF
TRBJ2-6,-,TRBV19,15,-,TGTGCCAGTAGCCCCGGAGGGTCCGGGGCCAACGTCCTGACTTTC,CASSPGGSGANVLTF
TRBJ2-7,-,TRBV9,16,-,TGTGCCAGCAGCCCCCCAGGTCCGGCCAGCTCCTACGAGCAGTACTTC,CASSPPGPASSYEQYF
TRBJ1-3,-,TRBV11-2,15,-,TGTGCCAGCAGCCGAGGGTATCGAGGGGGAAACACCATATATTTT,CASSRGYRGGNTIYF
TRBJ2-3,TRBD2,TRBV5-4,16,-,TGTGCCAGCAGCTTGCGGAGCGGGAGGCTTATTGATACGCAGTATTTT,CASSLRSGRLIDTQYF
TRBJ2-7,TRBD2,TRBV7-2,15,-,TGTGCCAGCAGCTTAGGAGGAGCGGGAGTGTACGAGCAGTACTTC,CASSLGGAGVYEQYF
TRBJ2-5,TRBD1,TRBV10-3,15,-,TGTGCCATCAGTGGGGACAGGGCTCTGGGGGAGACCCAGTACTTC,CAISGDRALGETQYF
TRBJ2-2,-,TRBV11-3,13,-,TGTGCCAGCAGCTTAGGGGCAACCGGGGAGCTGTTTTTT,CASSLGATGELFF
TRBJ1-1,-,TRBV7-9,14,few,TGTGCCAGCAGCTTAGCTCCGGGGAACACTGAAGCTTTCTTT,CASSLAPGNTEAFF
TRBJ2-2,-,TRBV28,13,-,TGTGCCAGCAGTTTTAGAAACACCGGGGAGCTGTTTTTT,CASSFRNTGELFF
TRBJ2-2,-,TRBV27,12,once,TGTGCCAGCAGCGAGATGGCCGGGGAGCTGTTTTTT,CASSEMAGELFF
TRBJ2-2,-,TRBV7-3,13,-,TGTGCCAGCGCGGTCAGGAACACCGGGGAGCTGTTTTTT,CASAVRNTGELFF